Sequencing of this T cell receptor (beta chain) was carried out in a study of CD8 T cells in ankylosing spondylitis. One entry per CDR3 protein results from TCRdb running MiXCR on the 5' RACE reads. The data show about 220,000 distinct CDR3 sequences, roughly a tenth seen once. The germline CDR1 and CDR2 sequences are ENHRY and SYGVKD. This CDR3 is built from 17 residues. This clonotype appeared many times. The junction differs from germline at one of its ends, possibly a read error. Sequenced input: blood, either unsorted or a sorted T cell fraction (not recorded which). This clonotype originated in a male donor with ankylosing spondylitis or in good health (not recorded which). The gene calls are TRBV10-3 and TRBJ1-1, with TRBD1 as a possible D gene (5 bases). The CDR3: CAISETLDSPSYTEAFF. DNA for the CDR3: TGTGCCATCAGTGAGACCCTAGACAGTCCCAGTTACACTGAAGCCTTCTTT.